What follows is one T cell receptor beta chain and its context. The ends lost 4 bases at V and 6 bases at J; junction bases unmatched: 8. This CDR3 contains 15 residues. The germline gives CDR1 KGHSH, CDR2 LQKENI. This sample was taken from a study of blood T cell repertoires in COVID-19. At the level of the study: The United States, Italy and Spain provided the acute and convalescent COVID-19 samples. PBMCs, B-cell-depleted T cells, or T cells provided the cDNA or gDNA that made up the material.

Per the original methods: Reference gene primers were amplified, and this amplification served to estimate nucleated cell counts. Measured with immunoSEQ multiplex PCR; TCRdb has only the in-frame clones, and not every one. For V, J and clone size, that table is used; D and trimming come from the DNA. In the table there are tens of thousands of clones, about 89% of which are singletons. The V gene is TRBV18, the J gene TRBJ1-2; 10 nucleotides align to TRBD1. This TCR was recovered from a man between 60 and 75 years old with active or convalescent COVID-19. The sequencing sample was made of peripheral blood. CDR3 region: CASSLLQGTGDGYTF. The DNA for the CDR3 is TGTGCCAGCTCACTCCTTCAGGGGACAGGGGATGGCTACACCTTC.